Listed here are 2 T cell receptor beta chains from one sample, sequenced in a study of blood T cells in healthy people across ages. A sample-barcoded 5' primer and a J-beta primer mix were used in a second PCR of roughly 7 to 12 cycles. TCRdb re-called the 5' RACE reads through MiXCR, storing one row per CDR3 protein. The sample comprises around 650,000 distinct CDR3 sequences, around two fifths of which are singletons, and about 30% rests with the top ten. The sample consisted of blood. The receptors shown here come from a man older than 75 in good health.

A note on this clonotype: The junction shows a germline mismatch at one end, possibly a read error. CDR3 bases: TGTGCCTGCAGTTACCCCAACGAGGTTACGCAGTATTTT. Its translation: CACSYPNEVTQYF. The chain carries TRBV6-2 or TRBV6-3 and TRBJ2-3; D remains unclear. The germline V gene has CDR1 MNHEY and CDR2 SVGEGT. The CDR3 spans 13 residues.

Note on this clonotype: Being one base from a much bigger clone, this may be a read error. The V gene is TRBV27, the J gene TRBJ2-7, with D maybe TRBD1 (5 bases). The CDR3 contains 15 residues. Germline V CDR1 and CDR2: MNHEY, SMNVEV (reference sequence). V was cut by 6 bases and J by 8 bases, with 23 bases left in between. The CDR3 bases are TGTGCCAGCAGCCCTAAGGAAGGGGCGATTTACAAGCAGTACTTC. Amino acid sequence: CASSPKEGAIYKQYF.